The TCR beta chain under discussion was sequenced for a study of blood T cell repertoires in COVID-19. Background on the study: Sample material is recorded as cDNA or gDNA derived from T cells, B-cell-depleted T cells, or PBMCs.

Some clones are missing from TCRdb's copy, which holds only in-frame ones; the method was immunoSEQ multiplex PCR. The repertoire has 95,000 to 120,000 clones, roughly 80% of them found once; the top ten carry over 7.5%. This CDR3 has 15 residues. The chain joins TRBV21-1 to TRBJ2-2; TRBD1, the table's D call, was not compared with the DNA. TRBV21-1 is a pseudogene locus. The sample taken for sequencing was peripheral blood. The TCR comes from a woman in her forties with acute or convalescent COVID-19. This chain's CDR3 is CASTEGQGNTGELFF. CDR3 DNA sequence: TGTGCCAGCACCGAGGGACAGGGCAACACCGGGGAGCTGTTTTTT.